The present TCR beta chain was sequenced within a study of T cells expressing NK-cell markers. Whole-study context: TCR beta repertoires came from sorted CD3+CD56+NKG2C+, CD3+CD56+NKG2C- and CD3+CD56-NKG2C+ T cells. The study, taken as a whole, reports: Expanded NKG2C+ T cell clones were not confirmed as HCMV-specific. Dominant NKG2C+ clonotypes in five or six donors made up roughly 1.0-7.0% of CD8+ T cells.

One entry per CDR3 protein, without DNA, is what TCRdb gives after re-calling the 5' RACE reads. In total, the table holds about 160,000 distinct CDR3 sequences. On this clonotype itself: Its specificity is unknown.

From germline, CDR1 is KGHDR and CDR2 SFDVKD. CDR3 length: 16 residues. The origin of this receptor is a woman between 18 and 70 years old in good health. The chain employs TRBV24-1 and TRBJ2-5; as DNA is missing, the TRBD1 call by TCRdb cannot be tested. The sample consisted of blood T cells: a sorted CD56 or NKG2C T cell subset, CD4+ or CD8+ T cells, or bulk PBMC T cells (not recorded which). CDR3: CATSDALQGAGETQYF.